This T cell receptor beta chain came from a study of shared clonotypes between healthy human individuals (dated by TCRdb to 2018 to 2020). For the study in its entirety: The cohort included three men and a couple of women between 18 and 49 years of age. For each donor, CD4 naive and CD4 memory were each run on three plates, CD8 naive on two plates, and CD8 memory on one plate. Libraries were prepared and TCR repertoires were sequenced by different laboratories using diverse techniques, in order to increase sequencing depth and limit assay-specific biases. Leukapheresis yielded between about 0.94 and 9 billion PBMCs per donor. The study deeply sequenced blood TCR repertoires of about 5 healthy adults to estimate repertoire size and the extent of clonotype sharing between individuals. Results the study describes overall, beyond this receptor: Naive subsets generally had larger estimated clonotype richness than memory subsets. Pairwise subsampling indicated that sequencing depth was expected to affect the degree of clonotype sharing among donors. Compared with non-shared clonotypes, the clonotypes found in all four sorted-subset donors had higher generation probabilities. Sampling was restricted to blood, and TCR repertoires in tissue are likely to differ from TCR repertoires in blood. Sharing across several donors was observed for about 5% of naive CD4, less than 4% of naive CD8, 2% to 2.5% of memory CD4, and about 0.39% of memory CD8 clonotypes. Even with the large sequencing depth, rarefaction of the sorted-subset datasets indicated that sequencing was incomplete. The genetic and exposure-history diversity represented was limited by the small number of donors.

V is pared back by 1 base and J by 2 bases, with 15 bases lying between the germline termini. Spanning cysteine to phenylalanine, the CDR3 consists of 16 amino acids. Only the CDR3 part of the read is kept: 48 bases, read in frame from the first base. From a lookup of the germline V gene (reference sequence), CDR1 and CDR2 are SEHNR and FQNEAQ. Details on this clone: Its antigen is not yet known. No much larger clone is present one base from it, and per-base qualities are unavailable.

Using the deep immunoSEQ assay, multiplex PCR amplified TCR CDR3 regions from genomic DNA. Extracted genomic DNA from each cell subset was spread evenly across all wells of several immunoSEQ 96-well plates, with each plate serving as a replicate. Each replicate PCR for sorted subsets received about 180 ng genomic DNA, equal to roughly 30,000 T cell genomes. Purified libraries were quantified with a Qubit 3.0 fluorometer, sized on a Bioanalyzer 2100, and re-quantified with the KAPA Library Quantification kit. Each immunoSEQ 96-well plate was sequenced on its own single-read 150-cycle Illumina NextSeq 550 flow cell. As for the authors' bioinformatics: Because the immunoSEQ output held only junctional sequences and lacked quality scores, the filtering could not match the filtering applied to full-length reads. Sequences were annotated with PyIR, a Python wrapper for IgBLAST v1.9, using IMGT germline references to assign V/J genes and CDR3. Reads with weak V/J assignments (E-value above 1e-6), missing CDR3, stop codons, out-of-frame junctions, or ambiguous translated residues were removed. V3J clonotypes were defined as sequences sharing an identical inferred V gene, J gene, and CDR3 amino acid sequence. The percentage overlap between two repertoires was calculated by dividing the number of shared unique clonotypes by the size of the smaller repertoire. Richness of each repertoire was evaluated using RTK rarefaction, the Chao1 estimator, and Recon v2.1 estimates of unobserved clonotypes. For all TCRbeta clonotypes obtained by the gDNA method from four donors, generation probabilities were computed with OLGA. This is the immuneACCESS table as TCRdb keeps it, with only in-frame sequences that have V and J called. A part of the clones is gone; compared with another copy, unresolved V genes explain less than half, and the rest is unexplained. The DNA gave D and trimming, while V, J and clone size come from that table. The sample profile shows approximately 1,000,000 clones; around 77% of them were found once. The ten largest clonotypes hold almost 0.9% of the sample.

Healthy HIV-negative adults with no recently reported acute infections or vaccinations were included as donors. Every donor was a Caucasian adult residing in Nashville, Tennessee, USA. CD4+ T cells were enriched by magnetic negative selection, after which naive cells were positively selected on CD45RA and the negative fraction was taken as the memory subset. After blood collection by leukapheresis, PBMCs were isolated using Ficoll-Histopaque density gradient centrifugation and then cryopreserved in the vapor phase of liquid nitrogen. Analytical flow cytometry was used to check the purity and quantity of every magnetically sorted T cell population. Each sorted fraction had its genomic DNA isolated and then quantified by UV absorbance on a Nanodrop 2000c.

The specimen sequenced was memory CD4+ T cells from PBMCs. The cell subset or site tag for this specimen amounts to: CD45RA-negative fraction. The sequence joins TRBV7-9 to TRBJ2-7; the D region possibly corresponds to TRBD1 (6 bases align). The TCR sequence derives from a man aged 18-30 years in good health. Some clones in this sample may be carry-over from other donors' samples. The DNA reads TGTGCCAGCAGCTTAGTCGGGCAGGGGAGCGCCTACGAGCAGTACTTC. Its translation is CASSLVGQGSAYEQYF.